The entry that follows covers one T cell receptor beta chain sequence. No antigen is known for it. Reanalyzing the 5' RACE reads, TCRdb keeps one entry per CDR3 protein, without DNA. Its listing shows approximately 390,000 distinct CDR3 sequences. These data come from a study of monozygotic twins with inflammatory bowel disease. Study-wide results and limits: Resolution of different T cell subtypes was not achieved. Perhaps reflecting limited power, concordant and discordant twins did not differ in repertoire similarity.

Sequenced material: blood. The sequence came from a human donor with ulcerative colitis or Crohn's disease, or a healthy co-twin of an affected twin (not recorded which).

CDR3: CATSDLGADTQYF. The gene calls are TRBV24-1 and TRBJ2-3; TCRdb calls TRBD1, which cannot be checked without DNA. CDR1 KGHDR and CDR2 SFDVKD come from the germline V gene. This CDR3 has 13 residues.